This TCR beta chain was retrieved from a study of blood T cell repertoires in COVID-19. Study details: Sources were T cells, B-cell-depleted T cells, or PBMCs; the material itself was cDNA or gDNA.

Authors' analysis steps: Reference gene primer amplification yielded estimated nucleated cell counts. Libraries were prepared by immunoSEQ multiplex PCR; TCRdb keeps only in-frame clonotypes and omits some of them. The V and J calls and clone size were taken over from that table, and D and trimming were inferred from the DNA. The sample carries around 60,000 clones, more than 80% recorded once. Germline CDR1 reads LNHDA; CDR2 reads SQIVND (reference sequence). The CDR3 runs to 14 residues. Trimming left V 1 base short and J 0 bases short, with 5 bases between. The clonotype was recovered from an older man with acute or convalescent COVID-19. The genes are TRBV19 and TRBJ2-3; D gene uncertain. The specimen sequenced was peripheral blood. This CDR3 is CASSIGTSTDTQYF. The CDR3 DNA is TGTGCCAGTAGTATAGGAACTAGCACAGATACGCAGTATTTT. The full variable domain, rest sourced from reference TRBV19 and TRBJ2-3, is DGGITQSPKYLFRKEGQNVTLSCEQNLNHDAMYWYRQDPGQGLRLIYYSQIVNDFQKGDIAEGYSVSREKKESFPLTVTSAQKNPTAFYLCASSIGTSTDTQYFGPGTRLTVL.